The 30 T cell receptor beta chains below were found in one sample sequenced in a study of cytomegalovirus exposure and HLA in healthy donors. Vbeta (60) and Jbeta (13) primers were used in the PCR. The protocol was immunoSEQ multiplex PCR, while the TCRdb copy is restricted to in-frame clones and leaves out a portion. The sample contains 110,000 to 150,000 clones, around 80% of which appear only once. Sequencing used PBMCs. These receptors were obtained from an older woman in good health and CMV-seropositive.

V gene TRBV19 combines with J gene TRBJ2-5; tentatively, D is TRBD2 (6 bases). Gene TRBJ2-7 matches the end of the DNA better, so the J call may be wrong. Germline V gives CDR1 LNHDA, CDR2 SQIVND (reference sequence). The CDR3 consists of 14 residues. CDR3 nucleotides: TGTGCCAGTAGTAAGACTAGGGGCACCTACGAGCAGTACTTC. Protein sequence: CASSKTRGTYEQYF.

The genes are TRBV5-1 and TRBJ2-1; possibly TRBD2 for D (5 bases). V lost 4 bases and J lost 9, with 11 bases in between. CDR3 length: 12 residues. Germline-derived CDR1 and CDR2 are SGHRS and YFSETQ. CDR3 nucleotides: TGCGCCAGCAGCCTCTCACGGGGTGAGCAGTTCTTC. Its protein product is CASSLSRGEQFF.

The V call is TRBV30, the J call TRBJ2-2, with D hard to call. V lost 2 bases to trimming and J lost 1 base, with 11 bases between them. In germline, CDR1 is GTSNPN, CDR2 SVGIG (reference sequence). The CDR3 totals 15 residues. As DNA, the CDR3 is TGTGCCTGGAGTCAACCGGAGAGGAACACCGGGGAGCTGTTTTTT. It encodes CAWSQPERNTGELFF. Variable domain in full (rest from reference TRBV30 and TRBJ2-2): SQTIHQWPATLVQPVGSPLSLECTVEGTSNPNLYWYRQAAGRGLQLLFYSVGIGQISSEVPQNLSASRPQDRQFILSSKKLLLSDSGFYLCAWSQPERNTGELFFGEGSRLTVL.

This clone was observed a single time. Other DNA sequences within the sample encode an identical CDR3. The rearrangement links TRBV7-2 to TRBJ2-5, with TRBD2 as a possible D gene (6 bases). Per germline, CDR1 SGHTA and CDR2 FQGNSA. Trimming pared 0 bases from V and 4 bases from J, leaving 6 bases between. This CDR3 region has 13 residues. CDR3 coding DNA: TGTGCCAGCAGCTTAGCGGGGGGAGAGACCCAGTACTTC. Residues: CASSLAGGETQYF.

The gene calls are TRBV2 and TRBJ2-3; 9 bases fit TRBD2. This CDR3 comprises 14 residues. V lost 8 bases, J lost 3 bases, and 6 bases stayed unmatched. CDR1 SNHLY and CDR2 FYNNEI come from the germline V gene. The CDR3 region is CASRGLAKTDTQYF. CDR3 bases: TGTGCCAGCCGCGGACTAGCGAAAACAGATACGCAGTATTTT.

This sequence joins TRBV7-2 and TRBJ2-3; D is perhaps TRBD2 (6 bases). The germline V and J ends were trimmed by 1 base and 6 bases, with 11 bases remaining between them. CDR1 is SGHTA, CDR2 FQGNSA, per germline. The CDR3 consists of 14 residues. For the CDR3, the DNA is TGTGCCAGCAGCTTAGTGGCGGGGTGGGATACGCAGTATTTT. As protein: CASSLVAGWDTQYF.

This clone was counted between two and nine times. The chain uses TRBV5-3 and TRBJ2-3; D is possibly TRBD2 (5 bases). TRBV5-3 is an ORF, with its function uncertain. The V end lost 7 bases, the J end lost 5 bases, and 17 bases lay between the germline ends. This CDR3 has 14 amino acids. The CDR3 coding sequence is TGTGCCAGACTGGGCAAGGGAGTCCAAGATACGCAGTATTTT. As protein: CARLGKGVQDTQYF.

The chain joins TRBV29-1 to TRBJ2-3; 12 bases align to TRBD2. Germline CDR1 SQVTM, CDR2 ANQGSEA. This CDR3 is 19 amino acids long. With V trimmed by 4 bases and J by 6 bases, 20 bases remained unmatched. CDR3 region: CSVAFRTSGAFRRFDTQYF. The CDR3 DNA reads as TGCAGCGTTGCCTTCAGGACTAGCGGGGCATTCCGCCGATTCGATACGCAGTATTTT.

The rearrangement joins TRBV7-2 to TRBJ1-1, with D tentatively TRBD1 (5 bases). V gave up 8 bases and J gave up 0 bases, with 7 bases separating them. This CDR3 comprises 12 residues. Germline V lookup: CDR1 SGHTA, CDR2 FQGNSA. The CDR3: CASRRVNTEAFF. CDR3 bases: TGTGCCAGCCGCAGGGTGAACACTGAAGCTTTCTTT.

Here the CDR3 reads CASSLGAYEQYF. CDR3 bases: TGTGCCAGCAGCTTAGGCGCCTACGAGCAGTACTTC. The rearrangement uses TRBV7-9 and TRBJ2-5; D call uncertain. Matching the DNA end better, TRBJ2-7 makes the J call doubtful. Germline values: CDR1 SEHNR, CDR2 FQNEAQ (reference sequence). The CDR3 totals 12 residues.

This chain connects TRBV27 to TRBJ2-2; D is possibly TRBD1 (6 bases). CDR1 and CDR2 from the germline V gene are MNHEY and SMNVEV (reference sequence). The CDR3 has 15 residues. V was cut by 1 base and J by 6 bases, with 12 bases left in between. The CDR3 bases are TGTGCCAGCAGTTTATTTCCGACAGGTCCCGGGGAGCTGTTTTTT. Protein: CASSLFPTGPGELFF.

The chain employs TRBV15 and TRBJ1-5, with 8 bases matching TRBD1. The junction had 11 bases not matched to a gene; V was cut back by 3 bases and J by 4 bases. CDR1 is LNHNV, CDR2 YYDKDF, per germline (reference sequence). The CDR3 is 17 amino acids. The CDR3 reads CATSRATGVGGNQPQHF. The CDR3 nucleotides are TGTGCCACCAGCAGGGCGACAGGGGTGGGGGGTAATCAGCCCCAGCATTTT.

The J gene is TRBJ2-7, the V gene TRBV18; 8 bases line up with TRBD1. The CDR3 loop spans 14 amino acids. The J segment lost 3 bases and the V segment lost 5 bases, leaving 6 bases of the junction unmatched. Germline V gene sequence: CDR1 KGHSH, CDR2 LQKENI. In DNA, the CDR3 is TGTGCCAGCTCAAGACAGGGGATAAGCTACGAGCAGTACTTC. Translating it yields CASSRQGISYEQYF.

CDR3 coding DNA: TGTGCCAGCAGTGTGACAGGGCTTACTTACGAGCAGTACTTC. Protein: CASSVTGLTYEQYF. This rearrangement joins TRBV28 to TRBJ2-7; the match to TRBD1 covers 7 bases. Germline-derived CDR1 and CDR2 are MDHEN and SYDVKM. Trimming cost V 5 bases and J 4 bases; bases outside gene matches: 8. The CDR3 runs 14 residues. The full variable domain, rest sourced from reference TRBV28 and TRBJ2-7, is DVKVTQSSRYLVKRTGEKVFLECVQDMDHENMFWYRQDPGLGLRLIYFSYDVKMKEKGDIPEGYSVSREKKERFSLILESASTNQTSMYLCASSVTGLTYEQYFGPGTRLTVT.

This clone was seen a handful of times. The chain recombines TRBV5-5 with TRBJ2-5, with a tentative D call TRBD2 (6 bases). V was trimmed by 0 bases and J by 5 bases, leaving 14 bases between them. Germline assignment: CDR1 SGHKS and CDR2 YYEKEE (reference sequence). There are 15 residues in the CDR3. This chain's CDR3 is CASSLDVGGMETQYF. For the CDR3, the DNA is TGTGCCAGCAGCTTGGATGTCGGAGGGATGGAGACCCAGTACTTC.

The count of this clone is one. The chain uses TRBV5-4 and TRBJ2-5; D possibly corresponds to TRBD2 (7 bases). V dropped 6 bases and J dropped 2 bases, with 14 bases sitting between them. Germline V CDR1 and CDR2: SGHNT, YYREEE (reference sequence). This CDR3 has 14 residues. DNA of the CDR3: TGTGCCAGCAAAGGGGGGGTGGGGCAAGAGACCCAGTACTTC. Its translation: CASKGGVGQETQYF. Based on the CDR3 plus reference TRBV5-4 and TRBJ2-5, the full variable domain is ETGVTQSPTHLIKTRGQQVTLRCSSQSGHNTVSWYQQALGQGPQFIFQYYREEENGRGNFPPRFSGLQFPNYSSELNVNALELDDSALYLCASKGGVGQETQYFGPGTRLLVL.

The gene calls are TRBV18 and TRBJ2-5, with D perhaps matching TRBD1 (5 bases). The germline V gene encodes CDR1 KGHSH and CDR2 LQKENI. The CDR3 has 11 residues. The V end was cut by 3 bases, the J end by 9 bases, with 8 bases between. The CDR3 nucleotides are TGTGCCAGCTCACCCGACAGCGCCCAGTACTTC. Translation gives CASSPDSAQYF.

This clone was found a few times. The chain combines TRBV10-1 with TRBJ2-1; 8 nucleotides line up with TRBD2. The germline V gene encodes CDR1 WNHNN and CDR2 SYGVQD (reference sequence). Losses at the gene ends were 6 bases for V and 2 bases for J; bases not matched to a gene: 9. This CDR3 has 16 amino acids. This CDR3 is CASRPISGVAYNEQFF. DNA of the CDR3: TGCGCCAGCAGGCCCATTAGCGGGGTCGCCTACAATGAGCAGTTCTTC.

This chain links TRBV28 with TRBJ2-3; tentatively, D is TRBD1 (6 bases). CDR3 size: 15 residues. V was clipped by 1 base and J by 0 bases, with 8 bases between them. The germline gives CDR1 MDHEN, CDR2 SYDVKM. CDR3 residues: CASSLLGQSTDTQYF. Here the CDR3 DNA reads TGTGCCAGCAGTTTATTAGGACAGAGCACAGATACGCAGTATTTT.

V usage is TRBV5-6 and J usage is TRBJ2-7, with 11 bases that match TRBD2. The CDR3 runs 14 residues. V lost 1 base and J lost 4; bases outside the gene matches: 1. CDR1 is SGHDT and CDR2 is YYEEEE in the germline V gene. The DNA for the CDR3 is TGTGCCAGCAGCTTGCGACTAGCGGGATACGAGCAGTACTTC. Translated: CASSLRLAGYEQYF. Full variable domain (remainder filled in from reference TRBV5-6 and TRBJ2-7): DAGVTQSPTHLIKTRGQQVTLRCSPKSGHDTVSWYQQALGQGPQFIFQYYEEEERQRGNFPDRFSGHQFPNYSSELNVNALLLGDSALYLCASSLRLAGYEQYFGPGTRLTVT.

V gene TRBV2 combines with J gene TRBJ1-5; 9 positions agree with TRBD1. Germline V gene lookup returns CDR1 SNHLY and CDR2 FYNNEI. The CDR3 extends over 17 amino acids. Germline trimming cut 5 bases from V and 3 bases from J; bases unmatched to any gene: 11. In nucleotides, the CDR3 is TGTGCCAGCAGTAACATTCGGACAGGGGACAACAATCAGCCCCAGCATTTT. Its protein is CASSNIRTGDNNQPQHF.

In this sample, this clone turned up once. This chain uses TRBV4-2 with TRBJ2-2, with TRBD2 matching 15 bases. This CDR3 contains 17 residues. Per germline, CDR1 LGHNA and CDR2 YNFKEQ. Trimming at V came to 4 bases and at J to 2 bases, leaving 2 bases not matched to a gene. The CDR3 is CASSPGLAGGNTGELFF. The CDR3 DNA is TGTGCCAGCAGCCCGGGACTAGCGGGGGGTAACACCGGGGAGCTGTTTTTT.

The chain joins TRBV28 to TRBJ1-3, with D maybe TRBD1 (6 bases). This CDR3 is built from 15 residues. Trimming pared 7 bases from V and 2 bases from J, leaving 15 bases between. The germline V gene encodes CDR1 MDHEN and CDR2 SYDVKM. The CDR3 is CASTRGGGTGNTIYF. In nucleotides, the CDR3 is TGTGCCAGCACCCGGGGAGGGGGTACTGGAAACACCATATATTTT.

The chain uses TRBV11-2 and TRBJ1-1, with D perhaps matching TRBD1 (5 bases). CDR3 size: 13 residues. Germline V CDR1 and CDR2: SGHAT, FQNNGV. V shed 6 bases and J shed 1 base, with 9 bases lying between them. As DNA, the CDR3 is TGTGCCAGCAGATATCAGGGGAACACTGAAGCTTTCTTT. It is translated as CASRYQGNTEAFF.

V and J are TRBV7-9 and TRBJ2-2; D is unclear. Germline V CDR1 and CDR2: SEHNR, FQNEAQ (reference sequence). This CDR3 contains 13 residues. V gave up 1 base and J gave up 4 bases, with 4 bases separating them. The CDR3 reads CASSLESTGELFF. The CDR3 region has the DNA TGTGCCAGCAGCTTAGAGAGCACCGGGGAGCTGTTTTTT.

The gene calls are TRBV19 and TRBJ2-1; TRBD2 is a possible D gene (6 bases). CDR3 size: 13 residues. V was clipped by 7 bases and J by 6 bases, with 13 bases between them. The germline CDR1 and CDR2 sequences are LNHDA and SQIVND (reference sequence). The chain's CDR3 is CASNPGLSNEQFF. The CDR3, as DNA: TGTGCCAGTAATCCGGGACTTTCCAATGAGCAGTTCTTC.

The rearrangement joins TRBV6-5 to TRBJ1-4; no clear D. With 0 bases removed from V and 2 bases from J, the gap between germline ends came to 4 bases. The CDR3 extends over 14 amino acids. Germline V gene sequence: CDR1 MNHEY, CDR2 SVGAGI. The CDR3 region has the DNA TGTGCCAGCAGTTACTCAGAGACTAATGAAAAACTGTTTTTT. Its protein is CASSYSETNEKLFF.

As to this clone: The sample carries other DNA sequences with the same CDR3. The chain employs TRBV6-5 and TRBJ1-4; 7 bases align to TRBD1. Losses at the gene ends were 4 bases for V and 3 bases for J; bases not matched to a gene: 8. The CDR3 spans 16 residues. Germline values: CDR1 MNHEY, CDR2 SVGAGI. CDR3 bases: TGTGCCAGCAGTTTTTCCACTGGGACAGCTAATGAAAAACTGTTTTTT. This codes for CASSFSTGTANEKLFF.

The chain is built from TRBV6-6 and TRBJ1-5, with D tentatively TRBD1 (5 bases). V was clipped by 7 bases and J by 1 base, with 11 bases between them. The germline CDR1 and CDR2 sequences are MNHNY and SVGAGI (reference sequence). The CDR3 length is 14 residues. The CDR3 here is CASIQGESNQPQHF. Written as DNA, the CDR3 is TGTGCCAGCATTCAGGGCGAGAGCAATCAGCCCCAGCATTTT.

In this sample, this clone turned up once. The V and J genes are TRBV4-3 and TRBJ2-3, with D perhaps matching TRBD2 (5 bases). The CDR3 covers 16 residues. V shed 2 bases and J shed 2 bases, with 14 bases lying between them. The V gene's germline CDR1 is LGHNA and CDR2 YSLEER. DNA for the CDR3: TGCGCCAGCAGCCAACGAGCGGAACCTAACACAGATACGCAGTATTTT. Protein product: CASSQRAEPNTDTQYF.